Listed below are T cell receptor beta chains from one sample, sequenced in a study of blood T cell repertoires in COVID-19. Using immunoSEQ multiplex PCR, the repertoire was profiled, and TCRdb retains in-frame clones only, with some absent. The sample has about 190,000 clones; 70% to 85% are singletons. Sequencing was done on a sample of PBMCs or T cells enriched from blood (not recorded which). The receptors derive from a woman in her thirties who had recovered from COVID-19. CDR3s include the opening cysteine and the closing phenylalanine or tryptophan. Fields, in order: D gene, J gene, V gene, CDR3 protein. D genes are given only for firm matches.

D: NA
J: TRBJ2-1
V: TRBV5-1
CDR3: CASSLSGVGLNEQFF

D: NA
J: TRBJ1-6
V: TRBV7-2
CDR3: CASSSFGQNNNSPLHF

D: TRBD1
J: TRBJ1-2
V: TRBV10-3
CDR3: CAIRGTGDDGYTF

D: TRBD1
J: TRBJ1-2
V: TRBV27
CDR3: CASSSDPGTGFGYTF

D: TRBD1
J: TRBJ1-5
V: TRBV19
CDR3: CASSMPGGYSNQPQHF

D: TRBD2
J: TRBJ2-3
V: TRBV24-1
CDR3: CATSVGTSGRGADTQYF

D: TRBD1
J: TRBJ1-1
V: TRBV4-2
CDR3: CASSQGGQSTEAFF

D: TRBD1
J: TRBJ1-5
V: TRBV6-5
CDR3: CASSPRQGSNQPQHF

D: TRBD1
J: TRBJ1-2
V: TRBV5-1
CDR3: CASSHGDRPLGYTF

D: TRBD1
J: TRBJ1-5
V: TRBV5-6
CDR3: CASSATGGVGNQPQHF

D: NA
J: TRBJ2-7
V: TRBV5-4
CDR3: CASSPTRGHGYEQYF

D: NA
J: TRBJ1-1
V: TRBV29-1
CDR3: CSVEGRLNTEAFF

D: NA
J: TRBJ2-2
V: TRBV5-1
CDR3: CASSSGQTNTGELFF

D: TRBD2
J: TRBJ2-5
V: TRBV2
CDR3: CASRAGTSGRETQYF

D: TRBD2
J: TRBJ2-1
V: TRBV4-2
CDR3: CASSHSGRGNEQFF

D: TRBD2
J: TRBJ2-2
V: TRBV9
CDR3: CASSVTLFTGLAGLTGELFF

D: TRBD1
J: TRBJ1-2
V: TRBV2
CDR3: CASSGRSGTGGGYTF

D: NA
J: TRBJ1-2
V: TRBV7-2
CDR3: CASSALGGGVYGYTF

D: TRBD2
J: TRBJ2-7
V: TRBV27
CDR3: CASSPSGRLAGSSYEQYF

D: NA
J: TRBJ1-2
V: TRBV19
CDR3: CASSIGGTAAVIYGYTF

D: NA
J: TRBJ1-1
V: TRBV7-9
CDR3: CASSLRQNTEAFF

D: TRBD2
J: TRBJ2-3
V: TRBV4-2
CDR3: CASSLEATSGGAGDTQYF

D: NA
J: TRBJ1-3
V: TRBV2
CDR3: CASRGGEGLRNTIYF

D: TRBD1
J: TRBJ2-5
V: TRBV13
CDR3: CASSPGGRGETQYF

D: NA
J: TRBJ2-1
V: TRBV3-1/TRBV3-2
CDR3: CASSQLLVRVHEQFF

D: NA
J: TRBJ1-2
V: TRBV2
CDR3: CASKRHLNRSNYGYTF

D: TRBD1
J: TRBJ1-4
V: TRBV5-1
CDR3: CASSLAQGGFKGNEKLFF

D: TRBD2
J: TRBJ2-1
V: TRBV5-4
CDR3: CASSFLAGSNEQFF

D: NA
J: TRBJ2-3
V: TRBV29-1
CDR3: CSLLGLKETGVLTDTQYF

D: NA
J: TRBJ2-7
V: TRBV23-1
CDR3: CASSQYNRAGDYEQYF

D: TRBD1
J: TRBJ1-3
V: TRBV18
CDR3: CASSPYRDSSGNTIYF

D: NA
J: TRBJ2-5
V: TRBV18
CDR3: CASSPTTAQETQYF

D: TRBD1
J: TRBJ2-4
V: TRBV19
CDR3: CASSRQPRDRVENIQYF

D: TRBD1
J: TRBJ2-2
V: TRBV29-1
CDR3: CSASTSIWDRGSSGELFF

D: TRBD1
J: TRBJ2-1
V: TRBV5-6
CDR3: CASSLQGSYNEQFF

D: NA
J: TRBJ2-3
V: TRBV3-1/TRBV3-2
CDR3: CASSSRGTQYF

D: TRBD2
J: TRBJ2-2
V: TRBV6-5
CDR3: CASLRGDTGELFF

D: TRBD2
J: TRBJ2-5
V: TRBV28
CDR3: CASGRAGGQETQYF

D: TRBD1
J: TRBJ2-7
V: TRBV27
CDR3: CASSAGQGQAYEQYF

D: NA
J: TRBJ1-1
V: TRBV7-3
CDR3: CASSLTRGMNTEAFF

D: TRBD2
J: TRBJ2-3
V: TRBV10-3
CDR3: CASGLAGTDTQYF

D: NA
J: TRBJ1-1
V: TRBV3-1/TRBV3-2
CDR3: CASSQDRVRGNTEAFF

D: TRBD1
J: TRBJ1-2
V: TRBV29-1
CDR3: CSVDGAGGFNYGYTF

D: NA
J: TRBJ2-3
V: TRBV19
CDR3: CASSTTLIADTQYF

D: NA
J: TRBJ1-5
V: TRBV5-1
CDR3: CASRVTWGPDQPQHF

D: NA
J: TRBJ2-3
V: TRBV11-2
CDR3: CASSSSVDTQYF

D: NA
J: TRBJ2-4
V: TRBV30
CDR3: CAWSRQEKNIQYF

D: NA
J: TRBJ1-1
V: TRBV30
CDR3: CAWRGGGFGPNTEAFF

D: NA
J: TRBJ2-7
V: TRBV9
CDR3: CASSVSGGRDEQYF

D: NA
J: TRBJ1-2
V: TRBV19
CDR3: CASSPSPYGYTF

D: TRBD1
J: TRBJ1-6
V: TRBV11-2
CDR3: CASSPQGLGNSPLHF

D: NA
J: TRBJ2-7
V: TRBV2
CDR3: CASVRQGNDEQYF

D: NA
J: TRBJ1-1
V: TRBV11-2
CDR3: CASSPAGTTLGTEAFF

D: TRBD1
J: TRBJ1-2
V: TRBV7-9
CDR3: CASSAETGGGYGYTF

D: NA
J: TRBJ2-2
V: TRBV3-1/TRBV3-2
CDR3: CASSSRGYTGELFF

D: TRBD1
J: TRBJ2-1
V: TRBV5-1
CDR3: CASSSEGQVSNEQFF

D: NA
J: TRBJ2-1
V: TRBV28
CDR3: CASSFEGEGHNEQFF

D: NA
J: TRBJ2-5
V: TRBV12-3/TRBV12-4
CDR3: CASSHKKTQYF

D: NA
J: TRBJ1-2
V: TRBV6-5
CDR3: CASSYRRGRGYTF